The sequence of this TCR beta chain was determined in a study of tumor-infiltrating lymphocytes in primary liver carcinoma. In the study overall: The cohort included men and women aged 30 to 69 years.

For blood RNA, unsorted whole blood served as the source, and germline DNA was extracted too. Worth noting for this clonotype: This may arise from a read error, as a much more abundant clone is one base away.

Synthesis of TCR beta cDNA was carried out from around 500 ng total RNA with a constant-region primer. Libraries of TCR beta came from three nested multiplex PCR rounds with slightly modified ARM-PCR. A single record per CDR3 protein comes from TCRdb applying MiXCR to the multiplex PCR reads. The sample shows almost 200,000 distinct CDR3 sequences, almost 65% of them seen only once. The sample was peripheral blood. This TCR came from a woman between 55 and 75 years old with primary liver carcinoma and hepatitis B virus infection.

CDR3 bases: TGTGCCAGCAATGAGTTGACTCGTATAACGAACACCGGGGAGCTGTTTTTT. As protein: CASNELTRITNTGELFF. The chain combines TRBV6-1 with TRBJ2-2; D unresolved. Germline CDR1 MNHNS, CDR2 SASEGT. The CDR3 length is 17 residues. V dropped 7 bases and J dropped 0 bases, with 18 bases sitting between them.